This T cell receptor (beta chain) was identified in a study of technical replicates of blood from several donors (dated by TCRdb to 2015 to 2018). With regard to this clone: This receptor's antigen is unknown. Base qualities are missing; no much larger clone stands one base away.

The CDR1 and CDR2 encoded by the germline V gene are SGHRS and YFSETQ. The germline V and J ends show losses of 1 base and 4 bases respectively, and no gene match explains 9 bases of the junction. Its CDR3 holds 16 amino acids, cysteine through phenylalanine. Just the 48-base CDR3 DNA is kept, in frame starting at base 1. The receptor library was made with the immunoSEQ multiplex PCR assay. Drawn from immuneACCESS, this table holds only the in-frame rearrangements with V and J called that TCRdb kept. Clones are partly lost; checked studies trace under half to an unresolved V gene and leave the rest unexplained. In all, the sample holds approximately 58,000 clones, and 86% of those were seen once. The ten largest clones capture 5.5% to 6.5% of the sample.

This TCR came from a human donor in good health. Some clones in this sample may be carry-over from other donors' samples. Source material: PBMCs. The V and J genes are TRBV5-1 and TRBJ2-3; 7 central bases correspond to TRBD2. Read as DNA, the sequence is TGCGCCAGCAGCTTGCAGGGCGGCGGGAGTGCAGATACGCAGTATTTT. The encoded protein is CASSLQGGGSADTQYF.